Listed below are T cell receptor beta chains from one sample, sequenced in a study of Graves' ophthalmopathy and Graves' hyperthyroidism. TCRdb re-called the multiplex PCR reads through MiXCR, storing one row per CDR3 protein. The sample yields approximately 700,000 distinct CDR3 sequences, roughly 41% seen once. Sequenced sample: peripheral blood. Receptors were obtained from an adult man with Graves' ophthalmopathy. Each CDR3 is given with its conserved first and last residue. The D gene is left open where the match is weak. Where a row states a size, it is once, few, many or the class of an expanded clone; other rows omit it.

NA	TRBJ1-1	TRBV10-3	NA	TGTGCCATCATGACAGACACCTCGGAAGCTTTCTTT	CAIMTDTSEAFF
TRBD2	TRBJ2-5	TRBV4-1	NA	TGCGCCAGCAGCCGGCTACTAGCGGGGGGATCCGACCGAAAAGAGACCCAGTACTTC	CASSRLLAGGSDRKETQYF
TRBD1	TRBJ1-1	TRBV10-3	NA	TGTGCCATCACAGGACAGGGGGGGAACACTGAAGCTTTCTTT	CAITGQGGNTEAFF
NA	TRBJ2-5	TRBV10-3	once	TGTGCCAGCAGTGAAATTCGGGGCAGGGCAGAGGAGACCCAGTACTTC	CASSEIRGRAEETQYF
NA	TRBJ1-2	TRBV5-1	many	TGCGCCAGCAGGCTGGACGGTCCAAACTATGGCTACACCTTC	CASRLDGPNYGYTF
TRBD1	TRBJ2-5	TRBV24-1	many	TGTGCCACCAGTGATCCACACCGGACAGGGCAAGAGACCCAGTACTTC	CATSDPHRTGQETQYF
NA	TRBJ1-2	TRBV4-1	NA	TGCGCCAGCAGCCAATCAAACAGGAACCAAGGCTACACCTTC	CASSQSNRNQGYTF
NA	TRBJ2-2	TRBV9	many	TGTGCCAGCAGCGTAGGGGGTAACACCGGGGAGCTGTTTTTT	CASSVGGNTGELFF
TRBD1	TRBJ2-5	TRBV15	NA	TGTGCCACCAGCAGAGATAAGGGACAGTCCCAGTACTTC	CATSRDKGQSQYF
NA	TRBJ1-2	TRBV19	NA	TGTGCCAGTAGTATAAGAGGCGGATACACCTTC	CASSIRGGYTF
NA	TRBJ1-1	TRBV5-1	many	TGCGCCAGCAGCTTCACAGGGTCGGAAGCTTTCTTT	CASSFTGSEAFF
TRBD1	TRBJ1-2	TRBV12-3/TRBV12-4	NA	TGTGCCAGCAGGTCCGGGACAGCTTACTATGGCTACACCTTC	CASRSGTAYYGYTF
TRBD1	TRBJ1-4	TRBV7-9	NA	TGTGCCAGCAGCGACACTGACAGGGGTGAAAAACTGTTTTTT	CASSDTDRGEKLFF
TRBD1	TRBJ1-2	TRBV7-9	NA	TGTGCCAGCAGCTTCACAGGGGTTGGTGGCTACACCTTC	CASSFTGVGGYTF
TRBD1	TRBJ2-7	TRBV6-4	NA	TGTGCCAGCAGTGACACCGGGACAGGGGCGAGAGAGCAGTACTTC	CASSDTGTGAREQYF
NA	TRBJ1-3	TRBV6-1	NA	TGTGCCAGCCGTCGGGGGGATGGAAACACCATATATTTT	CASRRGDGNTIYF
NA	TRBJ1-3	TRBV4-3	few	TGCGCCAGCAGCCAAGATCGGGACACGGGCCTTCGAAACACCATATATTTT	CASSQDRDTGLRNTIYF
TRBD1	TRBJ2-7	TRBV20-1	few	TGCAGTGCTAGGGACAGGGTTAAAGACGAGCAGTACTTC	CSARDRVKDEQYF
NA	TRBJ2-7	TRBV6-6	many	TGTGCCAGCAGCCAACAGGGCGGCGAGCAGTACTTC	CASSQQGGEQYF
NA	TRBJ1-4	TRBV18	few	TGTGCCAGCTCACCGAGTCCAATGGAAAAACTGTTTTTT	CASSPSPMEKLFF
TRBD1	TRBJ1-6	TRBV12-3/TRBV12-4	many	TGTGCCAGCAGTCTTGGGACAGGGGGCGCTCATTCACCCCTCCACTTT	CASSLGTGGAHSPLHF
TRBD1	TRBJ2-5	TRBV19	many	TGTGCCAGCAGTGGACAGGGGGCAAGGGAGACCCAGTACTTC	CASSGQGARETQYF
NA	TRBJ2-5	TRBV29-1	NA	TGCAGCGTTGAAGGTTCGGCTGGAAACAGCCAAGAGACCCAGTACTTC	CSVEGSAGNSQETQYF
TRBD1	TRBJ2-7	TRBV10-3	once	TGTGCCATCAGCCGTAGGGACAGCCTATCCTACGAGCAGTACTTC	CAISRRDSLSYEQYF
TRBD1	TRBJ1-2	TRBV9	many	TGTGCCAGCAGCACCGGGACAGAGCGACAGAACTATGGCTACACCTTC	CASSTGTERQNYGYTF
NA	TRBJ1-1	TRBV6-6	many	TGTGCCAGCACCCGAAAACGTGACGGAGAAGCTTTCTTT	CASTRKRDGEAFF
NA	TRBJ1-5	TRBV20-1	many	TGCAGTGCTAGGGGAGGGGCCCGCAATCAGCCCCAGCATTTT	CSARGGARNQPQHF
NA	TRBJ1-1	TRBV7-8	NA	TGTGCCAGCAGCCCTGGGCCTCGACCTGAAGCTTTCTTT	CASSPGPRPEAFF
TRBD2	TRBJ2-1	TRBV7-9	NA	TGTGCTAGCAGCCCCCGGGGGGGAGGTGGCCTCCATGAGCAGTTCTTC	CASSPRGGGGLHEQFF
TRBD1	TRBJ2-7	TRBV12-3/TRBV12-4	many	TGTGCCAAGACAGGGATGGCCTACGAGCAGTACTTC	CAKTGMAYEQYF
NA	TRBJ2-7	TRBV7-9	many	TGTGCCAGCAGCCCCCTCCGCTACTACGAGCAGTACTTC	CASSPLRYYEQYF
NA	TRBJ2-6	TRBV19	NA	TGTGCCACCCCCGGGGGAGGGGCCAACGTCCTGACTTTC	CATPGGGANVLTF
TRBD1	TRBJ1-1	TRBV15	many	TGTGCCACCAGCAGAACCCCCGGGACAGATGTCAACACTGAAGCTTTCTTT	CATSRTPGTDVNTEAFF
TRBD1	TRBJ1-1	TRBV20-1	NA	TGCAGTGCTAGCGAGGGGGACAGGGGTGAAGCTTTCTTT	CSASEGDRGEAFF
TRBD2	TRBJ2-7	TRBV29-1	NA	TGCAGCGTTGGGAGCGGGGGTGACTACGAGCAGTACTTC	CSVGSGGDYEQYF
NA	TRBJ1-1	TRBV18	NA	TGTGCCAGCTCACCGCAAGAAGGGGAACAAGCTTTCTTT	CASSPQEGEQAFF
NA	TRBJ1-1	TRBV7-6	many	TGTGCCAGCAGCTCGGGATTACAGGGCACTGAAGCTTTCTTT	CASSSGLQGTEAFF
NA	TRBJ1-2	TRBV9	NA	TGTGCCAGCAGATACAGGGAAGGTGGCTACACCTTC	CASRYREGGYTF
NA	TRBJ1-4	TRBV2	NA	TGTGCCAGCGTTGGCGAGGCCGTGACTAATGAAAAACTGTTTTTT	CASVGEAVTNEKLFF
TRBD1	TRBJ1-1	TRBV5-1	NA	TGCGCCAGCAGCTCCGCCGCGACAGGGGGCACTGAAGCTTTCTTT	CASSSAATGGTEAFF
NA	TRBJ2-1	TRBV7-8	NA	TGTGCCAGCAGCTTAGCGGGCAGCGGCCCACTGGCCGAGCAGTTCTTC	CASSLAGSGPLAEQFF
NA	TRBJ2-3	TRBV19	NA	TGTGCCAGTAGTATGCTGGCGGTTGGGGAAGATACGCAGTATTTT	CASSMLAVGEDTQYF
NA	TRBJ1-1	TRBV10-3	NA	TGTGCCATTAAAAACCGGGCCGGGAACACTGAAGCTTTCTTT	CAIKNRAGNTEAFF
NA	TRBJ1-1	TRBV6-6	NA	TGTGCCAGCAGTTACTTAGAAATGAACACTGAAGCTTTCTTT	CASSYLEMNTEAFF
NA	TRBJ1-3	TRBV5-1	few	TGCGCCAGCAGCTTGTCCGGAAACTCTGGAAACACCATATATTTT	CASSLSGNSGNTIYF
TRBD1	TRBJ1-1	TRBV29-1	NA	TGCAGCGTCGCCGGGACAGGAGCTTTCTTT	CSVAGTGAFF
NA	TRBJ2-5	TRBV10-3	NA	TGTGCCATCAGTGCTCGGAGAACGGAAGAGACCCAGTACTTC	CAISARRTEETQYF
NA	TRBJ1-2	TRBV7-2	NA	TGTGCCAGCAGTGCTAGAGAAGAGGGCAACTATGGCTACACCTTC	CASSAREEGNYGYTF
NA	TRBJ1-2	TRBV4-2	few	TGTGCCAGCAGCCAAGAAGATACAGGGTACGGCTACACCTTC	CASSQEDTGYGYTF
NA	TRBJ1-6	TRBV4-3	few	TGCGCCAGCAGCCAAAGCCGCGCCGGGACGGCACATTCACCCCTCCACTTT	CASSQSRAGTAHSPLHF
TRBD2	TRBJ2-7	TRBV5-1	NA	TGCGCCAGCAGCTTGACCGGGACTAGCATTTACGAGCAGTACTTC	CASSLTGTSIYEQYF
NA	TRBJ2-5	TRBV4-2	many	TGTGCCAGCAGCGCCCCCGGAGAGACCCAGTACTTC	CASSAPGETQYF
NA	TRBJ1-5	TRBV19	few	TGTGCCAGTAGTATCTCAGGGCAACAGCCCCAGCATTTT	CASSISGQQPQHF
TRBD1	TRBJ1-2	TRBV7-2	NA	TGTGCCAGCAGCCCCACCGGGACAGGGGGCTACACCTTC	CASSPTGTGGYTF